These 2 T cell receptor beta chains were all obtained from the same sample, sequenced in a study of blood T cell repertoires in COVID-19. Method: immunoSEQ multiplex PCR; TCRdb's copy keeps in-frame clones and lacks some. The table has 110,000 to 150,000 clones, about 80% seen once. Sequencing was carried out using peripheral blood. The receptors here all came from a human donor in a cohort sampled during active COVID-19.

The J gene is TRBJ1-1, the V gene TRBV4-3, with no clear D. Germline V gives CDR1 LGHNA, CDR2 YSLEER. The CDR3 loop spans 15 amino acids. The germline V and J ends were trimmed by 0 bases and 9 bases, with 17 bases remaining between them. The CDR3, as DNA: TGCGCCAGCAGCCAAGATTATTCGCGGGGAGTGCAAGCTTTCTTT. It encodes CASSQDYSRGVQAFF.

CDR3: CASSSRDRSDYEQYV. The CDR3, as DNA: TGTGCCAGCAGCTCTCGGGACAGATCAGACTACGAGCAGTACGTC. The chain couples TRBV7-8 to TRBJ2-7, with TRBD1 identical over 7 bases. J was trimmed by 3 bases and V by 4 bases; bases with no gene match: 9. Germline V gene lookup returns CDR1 SGHVS and CDR2 FQNEAQ. The CDR3 runs 15 residues.